What follows is one T cell receptor (beta chain) and its context. What it recognizes is unknown. Germline values: CDR1 SEHNR, CDR2 FQNEAQ (reference sequence). This CDR3 is 17 amino acids long. V lost 0 bases, J lost 3 bases, and 6 bases stayed unmatched. The data were obtained in a study of beta chain features in type 1 diabetes. Study-wide results and caveats: Junctions at VDJ sites from type 1 diabetes patients had fewer insertions and more deletions. Among patients with Type 1 diabetes, TCRB CDR3s were moderately but significantly shorter in every one of the four CD4+ subsets.

Isolated RNA was reverse transcribed in full, so expressed TCRB transcripts were sequenced. Libraries were prepared by immunoSEQ multiplex PCR; TCRdb keeps only in-frame clonotypes and omits some of them. Of 350,000 to 450,000 clones listed, roughly 12% were seen once; the top ten hold 0.0095% to 0.012%. Markers CD45RO/CCR7/CD25/CD127/CD95/CD27 served to sort CD4+ naive, central memory, regulatory and stem cell-like memory cells. The clonotype originates from a woman aged 18-30 years with type 1 diabetes. The sequencing sample was made of naive CD4+ T cells from blood. The V gene is TRBV7-9, the J gene TRBJ2-7; 12 nucleotides align to TRBD1. This CDR3 reads CASSLATGTGGFYEQYF. The CDR3 DNA follows: TGTGCCAGCAGCTTAGCCACCGGGACAGGGGGCTTCTACGAGCAGTACTTC.